This is a list of T cell receptor beta chains from one sample in a study of T cell responses to AZD1222 COVID-19 vaccine. The data were produced by immunoSEQ multiplex PCR, yet TCRdb's version contains in-frame clones alone and is incomplete. The data hold roughly 110,000 clones, with 70% to 90% observed a single time. The sample in question was peripheral blood, obtained 28 days after the second AZD1222 dose. These receptors came from an adult who received the AZD1222 COVID-19 vaccine. The CDR3 runs from the conserved cysteine through the conserved F or W. A D gene is named only where the DNA matches it firmly. Clone size is stated in some rows and not others, as once, few, many or a class when expanded.

d_call,v_call,clone_size,j_call,cdr3_aa,cdr3_nt
.,TRBV14,.,TRBJ1-1,CASSQVGPLQAFF,TGTGCCAGCAGCCAAGTTGGACCCTTGCAAGCTTTCTTT
.,TRBV29-1,.,TRBJ1-2,CSALEGNYGYTF,TGCAGCGCCCTGGAGGGGAACTATGGCTACACCTTC
.,TRBV6-5,.,TRBJ1-2,CASATGLANYGYTF,TGTGCCAGCGCCACAGGCTTAGCTAACTATGGCTACACCTTC
TRBD1,TRBV19,.,TRBJ2-4,CASSTGELAKNIQYF,TGTGCCAGTAGCACAGGGGAGCTAGCCAAAAACATTCAGTACTTC
.,TRBV3-1/TRBV3-2,.,TRBJ2-2,CASSRRDLGTGELFF,TGTGCCAGCAGCCGAAGGGATTTGGGCACCGGGGAGCTGTTTTTT
.,TRBV7-9,.,TRBJ2-1,CASSLAPQWEQFF,TGTGCCAGCAGCTTAGCGCCGCAGTGGGAGCAGTTCTTC
TRBD1,TRBV6-5,.,TRBJ2-7,CASSSFGQGRF,TGTGCCAGCAGTTCATTCGGACAGGGCCGCTTC
TRBD1,TRBV6-5,.,TRBJ2-1,CASSSFWTGNNEQFF,TGTGCCAGCAGCTCTTTTTGGACAGGGAACAATGAGCAGTTCTTC
TRBD2,TRBV4-3,.,TRBJ2-7,CASSQEGGQGRYEQYF,TGCGCCAGCAGCCAAGAGGGAGGGCAGGGTAGGTACGAGCAGTACTTC
TRBD1,TRBV6-1,.,TRBJ2-3,CASSETGEVDTQYF,TGTGCCAGCAGTGAGACAGGGGAAGTGGATACGCAGTATTTT
TRBD1,TRBV6-2/TRBV6-3,.,TRBJ2-5,CASSRGTGGMAQYF,TGTGCCAGCAGCCGCGGGACAGGCGGTATGGCCCAGTACTTC
.,TRBV11-1,once,TRBJ2-7,CASSAERADEQYF,TGTGCCAGCAGCGCTGAGCGAGCGGACGAGCAGTACTTC
.,TRBV14,.,TRBJ1-1,CASSQASKAFF,TGTGCCAGCAGCCAAGCGAGTAAAGCTTTCTTT
TRBD1,TRBV7-8,.,TRBJ1-3,CASSSGTGGNTIYF,TGTGCCAGCAGCTCCGGGACAGGGGGAAACACCATATATTTT
.,TRBV24-1,.,TRBJ2-6,CATSDPDRSSGANVLTF,TGTGCCACCAGTGATCCTGACAGGAGCTCTGGGGCCAACGTCCTGACTTTC
.,TRBV15,.,TRBJ2-7,CATSRGQTYEQYF,TGTGCCACCAGCAGAGGCCAGACCTACGAGCAGTACTTC
.,TRBV6-5,.,TRBJ1-3,CASSYREPSGNTIYF,TGTGCCAGCAGTTACCGGGAACCCTCTGGAAACACCATATATTTT
.,TRBV4-3,few,TRBJ1-6,CASSQDTTGRTPRTPLHF,TGCGCCAGCAGCCAAGACACCACGGGACGAACCCCCAGGACACCCCTCCACTTT
.,TRBV5-1,.,TRBJ2-7,CASSPNRQEKSSYEQYF,TGCGCCAGCAGCCCCAATCGACAGGAGAAGAGCTCCTACGAGCAGTACTTC
.,TRBV10-2,once,TRBJ1-5,CASRHSNQPQHF,TGCGCCAGCAGACATAGCAATCAGCCCCAGCATTTT
.,TRBV6-5,few,TRBJ2-7,CASSRRGSYEQYF,TGTGCCAGCAGTCGCCGGGGATCCTACGAGCAGTACTTC
.,TRBV7-2,.,TRBJ1-5,CASSNREGNQPQHF,TGTGCCAGCAGCAACAGGGAGGGCAATCAGCCCCAGCATTTT
TRBD1,TRBV19,once,TRBJ1-1,CASSDRVMNTEAFF,TGTGCCAGTAGCGACAGGGTCATGAACACTGAAGCTTTCTTT
TRBD1,TRBV28,.,TRBJ1-2,CASSTGDYGYTF,TGTGCCAGCAGTACAGGGGACTATGGCTACACCTTC
.,TRBV15,.,TRBJ1-2,CATTVYQGLYGYTF,TGTGCCACCACCGTATACCAGGGATTATATGGCTACACCTTC
.,TRBV5-1,.,TRBJ1-2,CASSLTQANYGYTF,TGCGCCAGCAGCTTGACTCAGGCTAACTATGGCTACACCTTC
.,TRBV28,.,TRBJ1-2,CASRSAQGGHGYTF,TGTGCCAGCAGATCCGCACAGGGAGGGCATGGCTACACCTTC
.,TRBV5-1,.,TRBJ1-1,CASRRGVGVLNTEAFF,TGCGCCAGCCGACGGGGGGTCGGAGTATTGAACACTGAAGCTTTCTTT
TRBD1,TRBV30,.,TRBJ2-1,CAWSRGLPNEQFF,TGTGCCTGGAGCAGGGGGTTACCCAATGAGCAGTTCTTC
.,TRBV6-4,.,TRBJ2-3,CASRLDGSTDTQYF,TGTGCCAGCAGATTGGACGGTAGCACAGATACGCAGTATTTT
TRBD1,TRBV13,.,TRBJ1-1,CASSLAEYRDRGDTEAFF,TGTGCCAGCAGCTTAGCCGAATACCGGGACAGGGGAGACACTGAAGCTTTCTTT
.,TRBV18,.,TRBJ1-1,CASSPPVNTEAFF,TGTGCCAGCTCACCCCCCGTAAACACTGAAGCTTTCTTT
.,TRBV24-1,.,TRBJ1-2,CATSDWDNNYGYTF,TGTGCCACCAGTGATTGGGACAATAACTATGGCTACACCTTC
.,TRBV6-2/TRBV6-3,once,TRBJ2-7,CASSFDGAKWNYEQYF,TGTGCCAGCAGTTTTGACGGCGCCAAATGGAACTACGAGCAGTACTTC
.,TRBV14,.,TRBJ1-1,CASSRVDGVSEAFF,TGTGCCAGCAGCCGCGTGGACGGGGTATCTGAAGCTTTCTTT
TRBD1,TRBV5-1,few,TRBJ1-1,CASSLQGHNTEAFF,TGCGCCAGCAGCCTACAGGGGCATAACACTGAAGCTTTCTTT
.,TRBV6-5,.,TRBJ2-7,CASSPRQMGEQYF,TGTGCCAGCAGTCCCCGCCAGATGGGGGAGCAGTACTTC
TRBD1,TRBV24-1,.,TRBJ2-2,CAIGTAGELFF,TGTGCCATAGGGACAGCCGGGGAGCTGTTTTTT
TRBD1,TRBV30,.,TRBJ1-5,CAWSVRTGAGQPQHF,TGTGCCTGGAGTGTCAGAACAGGGGCGGGTCAGCCCCAGCATTTT
TRBD1,TRBV13,.,TRBJ2-1,CASSNPGTGMGRGQFF,TGTGCCAGCAGCAATCCCGGGACAGGGATGGGAAGAGGGCAGTTCTTC
.,TRBV7-9,.,TRBJ2-7,CASSHRDGRVDYEQYF,TGTGCCAGCAGCCACCGAGATGGCAGGGTCGACTACGAGCAGTACTTC
.,TRBV7-2,.,TRBJ2-3,CASSSRRTRDTQYF,TGTGCCAGCAGCTCCCGCCGGACCAGAGATACGCAGTATTTT
.,TRBV28,.,TRBJ1-2,CASSLGSRGYTF,TGTGCCAGCAGTTTAGGGTCGCGGGGCTACACCTTC
TRBD1,TRBV6-5,.,TRBJ1-2,CASTRTGENYGYTF,TGTGCCAGCACTAGGACAGGCGAAAACTATGGCTACACCTTC
.,TRBV2,.,TRBJ2-3,CASSEGVGSTDTQYF,TGTGCCAGCAGTGAGGGGGTCGGGAGCACAGATACGCAGTATTTT
.,TRBV10-3,.,TRBJ2-7,CAISETSQQGSMYEQYF,TGTGCCATCAGTGAGACCTCTCAACAGGGTAGCATGTACGAGCAGTACTTC
TRBD1,TRBV9,.,TRBJ2-7,CASSVEAEGTGYGQYF,TGTGCCAGCAGCGTAGAGGCAGAGGGGACAGGGTATGGGCAGTACTTC
TRBD1,TRBV2,once,TRBJ2-1,CATTLDRYNEQFF,TGTGCCACCACCTTGGACAGGTACAATGAGCAGTTCTTC
.,TRBV7-3,.,TRBJ2-1,CASSLCGLLIEQFF,TGTGCCAGCAGCTTATGTGGACTCCTCATTGAGCAGTTCTTC
.,TRBV5-6,.,TRBJ2-3,CASSLPGVGKQYF,TGTGCCAGCAGCCTCCCGGGGGTGGGGAAGCAGTATTTT
.,TRBV5-4,once,TRBJ2-4,CASSWMGPRAKNIQYF,TGTGCCAGCAGCTGGATGGGGCCCAGAGCCAAAAACATTCAGTACTTC